This passage covers 20 T cell receptor beta chains from one sample sequenced in a study of neurological immune-mediated disorders. TCRdb re-derived calls from the 5' RACE reads in MiXCR, one entry per CDR3 protein. The table records 95,000 to 150,000 distinct CDR3 sequences, roughly 3.2% of them present only once. Sequencing used PBMCs. The receptor source for this set is a woman in her twenties or thirties with multiple sclerosis.

Many counts were recorded for this clonotype. The rearrangement uses TRBV7-2 and TRBJ2-2, with D possibly TRBD2 on 5 matching bases. V was trimmed by 2 bases and J by 3 bases, leaving 10 bases between them. The CDR3 has 15 residues. Germline lookup yields CDR1 SGHTA and CDR2 FQGNSA. In nucleotides, the CDR3 is TGTGCCAGCAGCTTACCGGGGTCGTACACCGGGGAGCTGTTTTTT. It encodes CASSLPGSYTGELFF. Drawing the rest from reference TRBV7-2 and TRBJ2-2, the complete variable domain is GAGVSQSPSNKVTEKGKDVELRCDPISGHTALYWYRQSLGQGLEFLIYFQGNSAPDKSGLPSDRFSAERTGGSVSTLTIQRTQQEDSAVYLCASSLPGSYTGELFFGEGSRLTVL.

This clonotype was recorded at least ten times. The V gene is TRBV6-2 or TRBV6-3, the J gene TRBJ1-1; D ambiguous. Germline values: CDR1 MNHEY, CDR2 SVGEGT. V was trimmed by 6 bases and J by 0 bases, leaving 8 bases between them. There are 13 residues in the CDR3. In DNA, the CDR3 is TGTGCCAGCAGGACACAGCTGAACACTGAAGCTTTCTTT. Translating gives CASRTQLNTEAFF.

This clonotype was seen many times. The rearrangement joins TRBV5-1 to TRBJ1-1, with a possible D match to TRBD1 (5 bases). The V and J ends lost 0 bases and 7 bases respectively, with 10 bases between them. Germline-derived CDR1 and CDR2 are SGHRS and YFSETQ. The CDR3 length is 13 residues. CDR3 nucleotide sequence: TGCGCCAGCAGCTTGGCCGGGGGAGTTGAAGCTTTCTTT. Translating it yields CASSLAGGVEAFF.

This clonotype was recorded many times. This rearrangement joins TRBV5-6 to TRBJ2-1, with TRBD2 matching 7 bases. Germline values: CDR1 SGHDT, CDR2 YYEEEE. V dropped 2 bases and J dropped 10; count of bases not matched to a gene: 3. This CDR3 comprises 12 residues. CDR3 region: CASSFGRSEQFF. The CDR3 nucleotides are TGTGCCAGCAGCTTCGGGAGGAGCGAGCAGTTCTTC.

This clonotype was counted many times. A read error may produce the germline difference seen at one junction end. This chain joins TRBV5-1 and TRBJ2-3, with 7 bases aligning to TRBD2. CDR1 is SGHRS, CDR2 YFSETQ, per germline. This CDR3 is built from 16 residues. The CDR3 loop reads CASRHEPGLYTDTQYF. The CDR3, as DNA: TGCGCCAGCAGACACGAACCGGGACTATACACAGATACCCAGTATTTT.

This clonotype has a count of ten or more. This chain uses TRBV25-1 with TRBJ2-2; a possible D gene is TRBD1 (6 bases). The V and J ends lost 4 bases and 4 bases respectively, with 10 bases between them. The V gene's germline CDR1 is MGHDK and CDR2 SYGVNS. The CDR3 totals 14 residues. The CDR3 sequence is CASSGRTVTGELFF. The CDR3 nucleotides read TGTGCCAGCAGTGGTAGGACAGTCACCGGGGAGCTGTTTTTT.

In its sample, this clonotype was seen many times. V and J are TRBV7-2 and TRBJ1-1, with D uncertain. The germline V gene encodes CDR1 SGHTA and CDR2 FQGNSA. The germline V and J ends were trimmed by 2 bases and 7 bases, with 11 bases remaining between them. The CDR3 loop spans 13 amino acids. The CDR3 DNA sequence: TGTGCCAGCAGCTTATCTGTAAGCCGTGAAGCTTTCTTT. Translating gives CASSLSVSREAFF. Drawing the rest from reference TRBV7-2 and TRBJ1-1, the complete variable domain is GAGVSQSPSNKVTEKGKDVELRCDPISGHTALYWYRQSLGQGLEFLIYFQGNSAPDKSGLPSDRFSAERTGGSVSTLTIQRTQQEDSAVYLCASSLSVSREAFFGQGTRLTVV.

Many counts were recorded for this clonotype. J is TRBJ2-3 and V is TRBV5-1; D is unresolved. CDR3 length equals 12 residues. Germline lookup yields CDR1 SGHRS and CDR2 YFSETQ. Trimming took off 2 bases at V and 2 bases at J, with 3 bases between the two ends. The CDR3 DNA reads TGCGCCAGCAGCTTACCCACAGATACGCAGTATTTT. It yields the protein CASSLPTDTQYF.

This clonotype showed up many times. The chain recombines TRBV6-2 or TRBV6-3 with TRBJ1-4; D may be TRBD1 (6 bases). Per germline, CDR1 MNHEY and CDR2 SVGEGT. Trimming removed 4 bases at V and 5 bases at J, with 20 bases between. The CDR3 length is 17 residues. The CDR3 region is CASSSHTTGRENEKLFF. The CDR3 nucleotides read TGTGCCAGCAGTTCCCATACGACAGGACGGGAAAATGAAAAACTGTTTTTT.

This clonotype showed up many times. CDR3 amino acids: CASSRGSGRAYEQYF. As DNA, the CDR3 is TGTGCCAGCAGCCGAGGGAGCGGGAGGGCCTACGAGCAGTACTTC. The chain joins TRBV7-2 to TRBJ2-7, with 10 nucleotides matching TRBD2. This CDR3 region has 15 residues. V shed 5 bases, J shed 2 bases, and the junction held 6 bases outside the gene matches. Germline V gene data show CDR1 as SGHTA and CDR2 as FQGNSA.

This clonotype was seen at least ten times. This sequence joins TRBV28 and TRBJ1-5; D is undetermined. This CDR3 is 15 amino acids long. Germline lookup yields CDR1 MDHEN and CDR2 SYDVKM. Trimming pared 5 bases from V and 6 bases from J, leaving 17 bases between. The CDR3 region is CASSPPDPAIQPQHF. Written as DNA, the CDR3 is TGTGCCAGCAGTCCTCCGGACCCGGCGATTCAGCCCCAGCATTTT.

This clonotype was detected many times. The CDR3 nucleotides are TGTGCCATCACATCAACCCTGGGACAAGGGTCCTACAATGAGCAGTTCTTC. Protein sequence: CAITSTLGQGSYNEQFF. The gene calls are TRBV10-3 and TRBJ2-1; weak D call: TRBD1 (6 bases). Germline-derived CDR1 and CDR2 are ENHRY and SYGVKD. V gave up 7 bases and J gave up 1 base, with 20 bases separating them. CDR3 length: 17 residues.

This clonotype has at least ten counts. The chain carries TRBV7-9 and TRBJ1-2, with D unclear. This CDR3 has 12 residues. Germline CDR1 is SEHNR and CDR2 is FQNEAQ (reference sequence). V lost 5 bases and J lost 4, with 8 bases in between. This CDR3 reads CASSESPYGYTF. In DNA, the CDR3 is TGTGCCAGCAGCGAGTCCCCCTATGGCTACACCTTC.

This clonotype was detected many times. The chain employs TRBV7-2 and TRBJ2-7; D not certain. CDR1 is SGHTA and CDR2 is FQGNSA in the germline V gene. The V end lost 1 base, the J end lost 5 bases, and 12 bases lay between the germline ends. The CDR3 is 14 residues long. The CDR3 here is CASSLGARSNEQYF. For the CDR3, the DNA is TGTGCCAGCAGCTTAGGTGCCAGGTCTAACGAGCAGTACTTC.

This clonotype showed up many times. The chain links TRBV12-3 or TRBV12-4 to TRBJ1-4, with TRBD1 identical over 7 bases. Trimming cost V 3 bases and J 2 bases; bases outside gene matches: 9. The CDR3 runs to 17 residues. The CDR3 DNA sequence: TGTGCCAGCAGTTTTCGGCAGGGGGTCTTTACTAATGAAAAACTGTTTTTT. Encoded protein: CASSFRQGVFTNEKLFF.

This clonotype has at least ten counts. V is TRBV9 and J is TRBJ1-1, with D unresolved. Trimming took 0 bases from V and 4 from J, leaving 7 bases between them. CDR3 length equals 13 residues. Germline loops: CDR1 SGDLS, CDR2 YYNGEE. In nucleotides, the CDR3 is TGTGCCAGCAGCGTAGATACGTCCACTGAAGCTTTCTTT. Amino acid sequence: CASSVDTSTEAFF.

This clonotype occurred many times. V is TRBV29-1 and J is TRBJ2-1; 11 positions agree with TRBD2. The CDR3 contains 15 residues. The junction had 11 bases not matched to a gene; V was cut back by 5 bases and J by 8 bases. Germline V gives CDR1 SQVTM, CDR2 ANQGSEA. For the CDR3, the DNA is TGCAGCGTTCATGGTGTAGCGGGAGGGCCAGATGAGCAGTTCTTC. This translates into CSVHGVAGGPDEQFF.

This clonotype was detected ten times or more. The genes are TRBV29-1 and TRBJ1-1; no clear D gene. Per germline, CDR1 SQVTM and CDR2 ANQGSEA. The CDR3 is 12 residues long. V shed 6 bases and J shed 5 bases, with 13 bases lying between them. CDR3 nucleotide sequence: TGCAGCGTGCTTTATATGAGGACTGAAGCTTTCTTT. Amino acid sequence: CSVLYMRTEAFF.

In its sample, this clonotype was seen many times. CDR3 sequence: CASSQAAIAYEQYF. CDR3 in DNA: TGTGCCAGCAGCCAAGCAGCGATTGCCTACGAGCAGTACTTC. The chain has TRBV3-1 and TRBJ2-7; no reliable D call. The germline V gene has CDR1 LGHDT and CDR2 YNNKEL (reference sequence). V was pared by 1 base and J by 2 bases, with 9 bases between. The CDR3 length is 14 residues.

This clonotype was seen many times. V and J are TRBV20-1 and TRBJ2-3; D not resolved. The CDR3 sequence is 13 residues long. Between the trimmed V and J ends, which lost 3 bases and 3 bases, there was a span of 10 bases. Germline lookup yields CDR1 DFQATT and CDR2 SNEGSKA (reference sequence). The CDR3 reads CSARWEETDTQYF. CDR3 DNA: TGCAGTGCTAGGTGGGAAGAGACAGATACGCAGTATTTT.